What follows is one T cell receptor (beta chain) and its context. The sample is drawn from a study of control samples from healthy donors and cancer patients. Some clones are missing from TCRdb's copy, which holds only in-frame ones; the method was immunoSEQ multiplex PCR. The sample gives about 160,000 clones, over 90% of which show up once; approximately 0.93% is in the top ten. In germline, CDR1 is LNHDA, CDR2 SQIVND (reference sequence). The trim removed 4 bases at V and 6 bases at J, leaving 17 bases unmatched. The CDR3 covers 17 residues. The clonotype comes from a young woman in good health. Sequenced: blood. This chain joins TRBV19 and TRBJ2-7; 8 nucleotides line up with TRBD1. The CDR3 protein is CASSTPRQGTQFVEQYF. The CDR3, as DNA: TGTGCCAGTAGTACCCCGAGACAGGGGACCCAATTCGTCGAGCAGTACTTC. The full variable domain, completed using reference TRBV19 and TRBJ2-7, is DGGITQSPKYLFRKEGQNVTLSCEQNLNHDAMYWYRQDPGQGLRLIYYSQIVNDFQKGDIAEGYSVSREKKESFPLTVTSAQKNPTAFYLCASSTPRQGTQFVEQYFGPGTRLTVT.